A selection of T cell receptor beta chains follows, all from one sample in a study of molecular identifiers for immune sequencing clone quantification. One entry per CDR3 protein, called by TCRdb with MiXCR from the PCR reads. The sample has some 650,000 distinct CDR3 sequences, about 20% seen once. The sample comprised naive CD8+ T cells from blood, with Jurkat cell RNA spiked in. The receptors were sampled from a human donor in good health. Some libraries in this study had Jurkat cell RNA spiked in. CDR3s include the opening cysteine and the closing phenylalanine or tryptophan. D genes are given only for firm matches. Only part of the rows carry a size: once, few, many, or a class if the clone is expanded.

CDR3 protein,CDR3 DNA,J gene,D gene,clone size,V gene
CASSFGGGSTYEQYF,TGCGCCAGCAGCTTTGGCGGGGGATCGACCTACGAGCAGTACTTC,TRBJ2-7,TRBD2,many,TRBV5-1
CAISEQTSGQETQYF,TGTGCCATCAGTGAGCAGACTAGCGGCCAAGAGACCCAGTACTTC,TRBJ2-5,TRBD2,many,TRBV10-3
CASSFSSRGMNTEAFF,TGTGCCAGCAGTTTCTCATCCAGGGGCATGAACACTGAAGCTTTCTTT,TRBJ1-1,-,few,TRBV27
CASSLAPSYNEQFF,TGTGCCAGCAGTTTGGCTCCCTCCTACAATGAGCAGTTCTTC,TRBJ2-1,-,-,TRBV28
CASSQAGGPDTQYF,TGCGCCAGCAGCCAAGCGGGGGGGCCAGATACGCAGTATTTT,TRBJ2-3,TRBD2,many,TRBV4-3
CASSLASRGSTYEQYF,TGTGCCAGCAGCTTAGCCTCGCGGGGGTCCACCTACGAGCAGTACTTC,TRBJ2-7,TRBD2,many,TRBV7-6
CASRILAGRSYNEQFF,TGTGCCAGCAGAATCTTGGCGGGACGGTCCTACAATGAGCAGTTCTTC,TRBJ2-1,-,few,TRBV12-3/TRBV12-4
CASSLEANTEAFF,TGTGCCAGCAGCTTGGAGGCTAACACTGAAGCTTTCTTT,TRBJ1-1,-,many,TRBV5-4
CSASGTERTYEQYF,TGCAGTGCTTCCGGGACAGAGAGAACCTACGAGCAGTACTTC,TRBJ2-7,TRBD1,many,TRBV20-1
CASSLGFAGRGEKLFF,TGTGCCAGCAGCTTAGGATTCGCGGGGAGAGGGGAAAAACTGTTTTTT,TRBJ1-4,-,many,TRBV11-2
CASSQVGFPDTQYF,TGCGCCAGCAGCCAAGTAGGGTTCCCAGATACGCAGTATTTT,TRBJ2-3,-,many,TRBV4-1
CASSTQQGAVQETQYF,TGTGCCAGCAGCACGCAACAGGGGGCAGTCCAAGAGACCCAGTACTTC,TRBJ2-5,TRBD1,few,TRBV11-2
CASSPSQGLTEAFF,TGTGCCAGCAGCCCTAGTCAAGGGCTGACTGAAGCTTTCTTT,TRBJ1-1,-,many,TRBV7-6
CASSSQVLNYGYTF,TGTGCCAGCAGCTCACAGGTTCTGAACTATGGCTACACCTTC,TRBJ1-2,-,many,TRBV7-9
CASSLTTAGANVLTF,TGTGCCAGCAGCTTAACGACAGCCGGGGCCAACGTCCTGACTTTC,TRBJ2-6,-,many,TRBV13
CASSLVGGYNEQFF,TGTGCCAGCAGCTTAGTCGGGGGTTACAATGAGCAGTTCTTC,TRBJ2-1,-,many,TRBV7-9
CASSLIEFQETRYF,TGTGCCAGCAGCTTAATAGAATTCCAAGAGACCCGGTACTTC,TRBJ2-5,-,-,TRBV7-2
CASTPRPTYNEQFF,TGTGCCAGCACACCAAGGCCGACCTACAATGAGCAGTTCTTC,TRBJ2-1,-,many,TRBV6-5
CASSPSLAGANVLTF,TGTGCCAGCAGCCCGTCTCTGGCTGGGGCCAACGTCCTGACTTTC,TRBJ2-6,-,once,TRBV4-2
CASSLLGGGGEQFF,TGTGCCAGCAGCTTATTGGGCGGGGGTGGTGAGCAGTTCTTC,TRBJ2-1,TRBD2,-,TRBV7-9
CASSQEGGRKLYSPLHF,TGTGCCAGCAGCCAAGAAGGGGGACGGAAACTCTATTCACCCCTCCACTTT,TRBJ1-6,-,few,TRBV3-1
CSARGDGYTF,TGCAGTGCTAGAGGGGATGGCTACACCTTC,TRBJ1-2,-,-,TRBV20-1
CASSQDVASGRGQFF,TGCGCCAGCAGCCAAGACGTGGCTAGCGGGAGGGGTCAGTTCTTC,TRBJ2-1,TRBD2,many,TRBV4-3
CASSDSTSGNTDTQYF,TGTGCCAGCAGTGACTCGACTAGCGGAAACACAGATACGCAGTATTTT,TRBJ2-3,TRBD2,many,TRBV6-4
CSAPSGQSGGYGYTF,TGCAGTGCCCCCTCCGGACAGAGTGGGGGCTATGGCTACACCTTC,TRBJ1-2,-,many,TRBV20-1
CASSFRTGGSDTQYF,TGTGCCAGCAGTTTTCGGACGGGAGGCTCGGATACGCAGTATTTT,TRBJ2-3,TRBD2,many,TRBV28
CASTIDRGIDEQYF,TGTGCCAGCACCATCGACAGGGGGATCGACGAGCAGTACTTC,TRBJ2-7,TRBD1,-,TRBV28
CASSQVLGGGPRPTGTEAFF,TGCGCCAGCAGCCAAGTTTTGGGTGGGGGACCGAGGCCGACGGGGACTGAAGCTTTCTTT,TRBJ1-1,-,-,TRBV4-1
CASIAGSSYNEQFF,TGTGCCAGTATAGCGGGAAGCTCCTACAATGAGCAGTTCTTC,TRBJ2-1,TRBD2,few,TRBV19
CASGRGLAGALPNTGELFF,TGTGCCAGCGGCCGGGGACTAGCGGGGGCCCTTCCGAACACCGGGGAGCTGTTTTTT,TRBJ2-2,TRBD2,many,TRBV27
CASSPVVSDTQYF,TGTGCCAGCAGTCCTGTAGTGTCAGATACGCAGTATTTT,TRBJ2-3,-,many,TRBV12-3/TRBV12-4
CSARGPRIGYTDTQYF,TGCAGTGCTAGGGGACCTCGAATCGGTTACACAGATACGCAGTATTTT,TRBJ2-3,-,many,TRBV20-1
CASSLGVLANEQFF,TGTGCCAGCAGCTTAGGGGTTTTGGCTAATGAGCAGTTCTTC,TRBJ2-1,-,few,TRBV13
CASSQVSTGVYTYEQYF,TGTGCCAGCAGCCAAGTCAGTACAGGGGTCTACACCTACGAGCAGTACTTC,TRBJ2-7,TRBD1,many,TRBV4-2
CASSLRGGDTQYF,TGTGCCAGCAGCTTACGAGGGGGAGATACGCAGTATTTT,TRBJ2-3,-,many,TRBV7-9
CASSPPDSPTHYNEQFF,TGTGCCAGCAGCCCCCCCGACTCACCAACCCATTACAATGAGCAGTTCTTC,TRBJ2-1,-,many,TRBV11-2
CASSISGLTYEQYF,TGTGCCAGTAGTATCTCTGGCCTGACCTACGAGCAGTACTTC,TRBJ2-7,-,-,TRBV19